The present TCR beta chain was sequenced within a study of identical twins (dated by TCRdb to about 2016). About the investigation overall: To test whether fetal clonotypes persist, this study deep-sequenced TCR alpha and beta repertoires from monozygotic twins, from unrelated adults of various ages, and from cord blood. To rule out contamination, replicate twin experiments were performed at different times with different library preparation protocols. Overall study outcomes, separate from this receptor: Zero-insertion analyses could be partly confounded by invariant T cells such as MAIT and iNKT, although diverse VJ usage argued against such confounding for most clonotypes. Compared with coincidental sharing between unrelated individuals, out-of-frame TCR alpha sequences shared between twins had an excess of sequences with low generation probability. In monozygotic twins, recombination models systematically underestimated out-of-frame TCR alpha sharing, but the models matched the sharing seen between unrelated individuals. Fewer insertions were carried by abundant cord blood beta clonotypes, a similar but weaker trend appeared in young adult naive repertoires, and no such trend appeared in memory repertoires. Excess twin sharing in beta out-of-frame sequences was weaker because fewer shared sequences lowered the signal-to-noise ratio. Because the same donors could not be followed over many years, the conclusions depended on cross-sectional statistical analysis.

This clonotype was observed many times. Its target antigen remains unknown. Per-nucleotide qualities are absent, and no much larger clonotype sits a single base away. All donors were healthy Caucasians. The twin cohort comprised three pairs of female monozygotic twins, all aged about 18 to 30 years. CD4+ and CD8+ T cell populations were isolated with positive isolation kits from Invitrogen. The germline V gene supplies CDR1 SGHDN and CDR2 FVKESK. The CDR3 starts with the cysteine, ends with the phenylalanine, and has 16 residues. Of all the DNA, just the CDR3 is kept, 48 bases in frame from base 1. V sheds 4 bases and J sheds 1 base, leaving 16 bases between their ends. Library preparation used 5' RACE. The instrument was an Illumina HiSeq 2000. A universal primer binding site was added through template switching, and the final cDNA carried a unique molecular identifier so that TCR cDNA molecules could be counted accurately. First-strand cDNA for TCR alpha and beta chains was synthesized from specific primers in the conserved constant-segment region. To control for contamination, every cDNA library carried two barcodes: a SMART-Mk sample barcode plus Illumina barcodes. TruSeq adapter sequences along with Illumina sample barcodes were introduced in two successive PCR steps. TCR alpha and beta cDNA libraries were sequenced on the Illumina HiSeq platform with custom primers. On the authors' methods: MiGEC was used to process raw reads and extract unique molecular identifiers, and MiXCR was used to find CDR3 positions. Recombination models were inferred per individual with the repgenHMM and IGoR tools using an EM algorithm. The tcR package in R was used for shared clonotype analysis, with sharing normalized by the product of cloneset sizes. To study raw recombination free of thymic and clonal selection effects, out-of-frame nonproductive sequences were analyzed. Clones were called with MiXCR by TCRdb after fastp trimmed the public reads at Q25, and only in-frame beta chains were retained. Rows merge per CDR3 protein into single entries with the most common DNA and genes. What appears here as the V and J calls and clone size reflects TCRdb's work, not the paper's. The sample table records 450,000 to 600,000 distinct CDR3 sequences; approximately 20% of these occur just once. The ten biggest clones cover approximately 0.49% of the sample.

These data were likewise used in another study, on yellow fever vaccine responses in identical twins. The second study also describes: The T cell response to vaccination in identical twins was reported by the authors to appear partly convergent and partly personalized. The study precisely tracked vaccine-responding T cell clones in identical twins.

In this chain, TRBV14 is recombined with TRBJ1-1; the D gene is unclear. This TCR came from a young woman in good health. The sample was CD4+ T cells sorted from blood. For the CDR3, the sequence is CASSPYRAKSNTEAFF. Here is the DNA: TGTGCCAGCAGCCCTTATCGTGCCAAATCGAACACTGAAGCTTTCTTT.